Following are 20 T cell receptor beta chains from one sample sequenced in a study of cytomegalovirus exposure and HLA in healthy donors. Amplification used 60 Vbeta primers and 13 Jbeta primers. Assay used: immunoSEQ multiplex PCR; TCRdb lists only in-frame clones, some missing. The data contain approximately 220,000 clones, around four fifths of them singletons. Sequenced sample: PBMCs. These receptors were obtained from a boy between 2 and 10 years old in good health and CMV-seronegative.

The rearrangement links TRBV19 to TRBJ1-1; D possibly corresponds to TRBD1 (6 bases). The V and J ends lost 3 bases and 5 bases respectively, with 13 bases between them. Germline CDR1 and CDR2: LNHDA and SQIVND (reference sequence). CDR3 length: 14 residues. The CDR3: CASSMSRGRTEAFF. The CDR3 DNA is TGTGCCAGTAGTATGAGCAGGGGTCGGACTGAAGCTTTCTTT.

The chain uses TRBV5-1 and TRBJ2-3; TRBD2 agrees at 8 bases. Trimming removed 0 bases from V and 4 bases from J; junction bases left unmatched: 7. Germline CDR1 and CDR2: SGHRS and YFSETQ. The CDR3 is 16 amino acids. The DNA for the CDR3 is TGCGCCAGCAGCTTGGTGGGGAGCGGGGGCGCAGATACGCAGTATTTT. This translates into CASSLVGSGGADTQYF.

V and J are TRBV10-1 and TRBJ2-3, with TRBD2 identical over 7 bases. The CDR3 totals 15 residues. V lost 2 bases to trimming and J lost 1 base; unmatched junction nucleotides: 3. CDR1 and CDR2 from the germline V gene are WNHNN and SYGVQD (reference sequence). CDR3 bases: TGCGCCAGCAGTGAGGGGGGAGGGGGCACAGATACGCAGTATTTT. Its protein is CASSEGGGGTDTQYF.

This clone has a single count. The chain uses TRBV10-3 and TRBJ2-5; D might be TRBD2 (5 bases). V gave up 0 bases and J gave up 2 bases, with 13 bases separating them. The CDR3 runs 16 residues. From germline, CDR1 is ENHRY and CDR2 SYGVKD. CDR3 loop: CAISESAGGVQETQYF. The CDR3 nucleotides read TGTGCCATCAGTGAGTCGGCAGGAGGTGTTCAAGAGACCCAGTACTTC.

This chain connects TRBV6-5 to TRBJ1-2, with D hard to call. The ends were cut back, 2 bases at V and 1 base at J, with 5 bases in the middle. The CDR3 consists of 13 residues. The V gene's germline CDR1 is MNHEY and CDR2 SVGAGI. The DNA for the CDR3 is TGTGCCAGCAGTTACAACAGTAACTATGGCTACACCTTC. Protein product: CASSYNSNYGYTF.

This rearrangement joins TRBV9 to TRBJ1-6, with a weak D call TRBD1 (5 bases). The V end lost 0 bases, the J end lost 7 bases, and 11 bases lay between the germline ends. The CDR3 consists of 15 residues. Germline-derived CDR1 and CDR2 are SGDLS and YYNGEE. CDR3 sequence: CASSVDQGGNSPLHF. In DNA form, the CDR3 reads TGTGCCAGCAGCGTAGACCAGGGTGGAAATTCACCCCTCCACTTT.

The genes are TRBV9 and TRBJ1-2; 7 bases map to TRBD1. The length of the CDR3 is 16 residues. The V and J ends lost 0 bases and 4 bases, in that order; junction bases with no gene match: 9. From germline, CDR1 is SGDLS and CDR2 YYNGEE. The CDR3 bases are TGTGCCAGCAGCGTAGACTCCGGGACAGCGTCCTATGGCTACACCTTC. Amino acid sequence: CASSVDSGTASYGYTF.

The chain uses TRBV7-8 and TRBJ1-4, with a weak D call TRBD1 (6 bases). In germline, CDR1 is SGHVS, CDR2 FQNEAQ. V gave up 5 bases and J gave up 5 bases, with 15 bases separating them. This CDR3 has 15 amino acids. The CDR3: CASSPRGAPNEKLFF. CDR3 DNA: TGTGCCAGCAGCCCCCGGGGGGCTCCCAATGAAAAACTGTTTTTT.

This clone was detected a few times. The chain is built from TRBV6-5 and TRBJ2-7; 8 bases align to TRBD1. The CDR3 totals 15 residues. The ends lost 6 bases at V and 3 bases at J; junction bases unmatched: 10. Germline V lookup: CDR1 MNHEY, CDR2 SVGAGI. CDR3 sequence: CASRGSGTGLYEQYF. CDR3 nucleotide sequence: TGTGCCAGCAGGGGTTCCGGGACAGGACTCTACGAGCAGTACTTC.

The DNA for the CDR3 is TGTGCCAGCAGTATGTGGGAGGGGCCAAACAATGAGCAGTTCTTC. Translation gives CASSMWEGPNNEQFF. The chain employs TRBV7-9 and TRBJ2-1, with TRBD2 identical over 7 bases. The germline V gene has CDR1 SEHNR and CDR2 FQNEAQ (reference sequence). There are 15 residues in the CDR3. With V trimmed by 6 bases and J by 5 bases, 10 bases remained unmatched. The full variable domain, with the rest looked up from reference TRBV7-9 and TRBJ2-1, is DTGVSQNPRHKITKRGQNVTFRCDPISEHNRLYWYRQTLGQGPEFLTYFQNEAQLEKSRLLSDRFSAERPKGSFSTLEIQRTEQGDSAMYLCASSMWEGPNNEQFFGPGTRLTVL.

The chain has TRBV7-6 and TRBJ2-1, with 7 bases matching TRBD1. V shed 1 base and J 5 bases; nucleotides not matched to a gene: 5. The CDR3 consists of 15 residues. The germline V gene encodes CDR1 SGHVS and CDR2 FNYEAQ. The CDR3 loop reads CASSLGGGRNNEQFF. CDR3 sequence (DNA): TGTGCCAGCAGCTTAGGAGGGGGCCGCAACAATGAGCAGTTCTTC.

The V call is TRBV18, the J call TRBJ2-7; maybe TRBD1 (6 bases). CDR3 length: 17 residues. V was cut by 4 bases and J by 0 bases, with 19 bases left in between. Germline lookup yields CDR1 KGHSH and CDR2 LQKENI. CDR3 in amino acids: CASSRRDTGFSSYEQYF. The CDR3 nucleotides read TGTGCCAGCTCACGAAGGGACACAGGGTTCAGCTCCTACGAGCAGTACTTC.

This rearrangement joins TRBV7-9 to TRBJ2-1; 10 bases match TRBD1. This CDR3 contains 17 residues. V was clipped by 4 bases and J by 6 bases; unmatched bases: 12. CDR1 SEHNR and CDR2 FQNEAQ come from the germline V gene (reference sequence). The CDR3 nucleotides read TGTGCCAGCAGCTCCGACAGGGGGCAAAGACGGAGCAATGAGCAGTTCTTC. Amino acids: CASSSDRGQRRSNEQFF.

V usage is TRBV20-1 and J usage is TRBJ1-2; tentatively, D is TRBD1 (5 bases). Germline CDR1 and CDR2: DFQATT and SNEGSKA (reference sequence). The ends were cut back, 6 bases at V and 12 bases at J, with 17 bases in the middle. The CDR3 consists of 11 residues. This chain's CDR3 is CSATPGGLDTF. Here the CDR3 DNA reads TGCAGTGCAACCCCCGGGGGGTTGGACACCTTC.

The chain recombines TRBV5-1 with TRBJ2-7; 10 nucleotides line up with TRBD2. The J segment lost 9 bases and the V segment lost 3 bases, leaving 9 bases of the junction unmatched. Germline V gene data show CDR1 as SGHRS and CDR2 as YFSETQ. The length of the CDR3 is 14 residues. The CDR3 DNA follows: TGCGCCAGCAGCTCTGGACTAGCGGAGGTTCGGCAGTACTTC. Amino acids: CASSSGLAEVRQYF.

The chain has TRBV19 and TRBJ2-3; 8 bases map to TRBD1. There are 14 residues in the CDR3. With V trimmed by 6 bases and J by 1 base, 3 bases remained unmatched. Germline values: CDR1 LNHDA, CDR2 SQIVND (reference sequence). The CDR3 loop is CASRGQGRTDTQYF. The CDR3 nucleotides read TGTGCCAGTAGAGGACAGGGACGCACAGATACGCAGTATTTT.

This clone was seen a handful of times. This chain uses TRBV6-6 with TRBJ2-2; 9 nucleotides line up with TRBD2. The CDR3 length is 15 residues. The germline CDR1 and CDR2 sequences are MNHNY and SVGAGI (reference sequence). The J segment lost 5 bases and the V segment lost 8 bases, leaving 9 bases of the junction unmatched. CDR3 sequence reads: CASLTGTSHTGELFF. The CDR3 coding sequence is TGTGCCAGCCTCACCGGGACTAGCCATACCGGGGAGCTGTTTTTT.

The V gene is TRBV5-5, the J gene TRBJ1-1, with 10 bases fitting TRBD1. In germline, CDR1 is SGHKS, CDR2 YYEKEE (reference sequence). Trimming removed 0 bases from V and 4 bases from J; junction bases left unmatched: 6. The CDR3 runs 16 residues. The CDR3 sequence: CASSLAGQGLGTEAFF. As DNA, the CDR3 is TGTGCCAGCAGCTTGGCGGGACAGGGGCTGGGCACTGAAGCTTTCTTT.

The gene calls are TRBV19 and TRBJ2-3; D unclear. There are 13 residues in the CDR3. Germline loops: CDR1 LNHDA, CDR2 SQIVND (reference sequence). Trimming took 5 bases from V and 3 from J, leaving 9 bases between them. CDR3 sequence: CASSYILTDTQYF. Written as DNA, the CDR3 is TGTGCCAGTAGTTACATCTTAACAGATACGCAGTATTTT.

The chain is built from TRBV9 and TRBJ2-3; 9 bases map to TRBD1. V shed 0 bases and J 6 bases; nucleotides not matched to a gene: 5. Germline V lookup: CDR1 SGDLS, CDR2 YYNGEE. The CDR3 loop spans 15 amino acids. In nucleotides, the CDR3 is TGTGCCAGCAGCGTAGCGGGACAGGGTGGTGATACGCAGTATTTT. This sequence encodes CASSVAGQGGDTQYF.